This T cell receptor beta chain was documented in a study of cytomegalovirus exposure and HLA in healthy donors. There are 15 residues in the CDR3. Per the germline V gene, CDR1 is SGDLS and CDR2 is YYNGEE. V shed 3 bases, J shed 6 bases, and the junction held 7 bases outside the gene matches. With 60 Vbeta and 13 Jbeta primers, the PCR was carried out. Method: immunoSEQ multiplex PCR; TCRdb's copy keeps in-frame clones and lacks some. The table has around 170,000 clones, around 85% seen once. The clonotype was recovered from a man aged 35 to 55 in good health and CMV-seropositive. The chain is built from TRBV9 and TRBJ2-1, with TRBD1 identical over 9 bases. The specimen sequenced was PBMCs. CDR3 DNA sequence: TGTGCCAGCAGCGCCGTACAGGGGGCGTCCAATGAGCAGTTCTTC. Its translation: CASSAVQGASNEQFF. Using reference TRBV9 and TRBJ2-1 for the parts outside the CDR3, the full variable domain is DSGVTQTPKHLITATGQRVTLRCSPRSGDLSVYWYQQSLDQGLQFLIQYYNGEERAKGNILERFSAQQFPDLHSELNLSSLELGDSALYFCASSAVQGASNEQFFGPGTRLTVL.